The entry below describes one T cell receptor (beta chain). These data come from a study of long-term antiretroviral therapy in people with HIV. Trimming took off 6 bases at V and 8 bases at J, with 14 bases between the two ends. The CDR3 runs to 14 residues. Germline loops: CDR1 SNHLY, CDR2 FYNNEI. Researchers report immunoSEQ v3.0 was run at survey level. Each sample aimed for 40,000-50,000 sequenced T-cell genomes. The method was immunoSEQ multiplex PCR; TCRdb's version includes in-frame clones alone and lacks a portion of them. The sample yields 15,000 to 20,000 clones, approximately 81% seen once.

The chain couples TRBV2 to TRBJ1-6, with a tentative D call TRBD1 (6 bases). The origin of this receptor is a woman aged 45-65 years with HIV. This specimen was unsorted PBMCs, taken 0.3 years after starting antiretroviral therapy. Here the CDR3 DNA reads TGTGCCAGCAGCCAGGGGTTTTACGATTCACCCCTCCACTTT. Its protein is CASSQGFYDSPLHF.